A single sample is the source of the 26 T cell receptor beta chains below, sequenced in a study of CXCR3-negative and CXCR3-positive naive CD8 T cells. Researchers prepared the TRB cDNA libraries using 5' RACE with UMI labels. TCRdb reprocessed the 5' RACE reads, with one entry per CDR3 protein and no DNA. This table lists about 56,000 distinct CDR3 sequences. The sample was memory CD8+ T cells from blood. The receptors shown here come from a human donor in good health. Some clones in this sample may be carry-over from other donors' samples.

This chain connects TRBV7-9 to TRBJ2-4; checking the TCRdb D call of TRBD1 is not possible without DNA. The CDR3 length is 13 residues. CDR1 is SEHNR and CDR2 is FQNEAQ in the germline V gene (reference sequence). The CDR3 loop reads CASSPRQVRIQYF.

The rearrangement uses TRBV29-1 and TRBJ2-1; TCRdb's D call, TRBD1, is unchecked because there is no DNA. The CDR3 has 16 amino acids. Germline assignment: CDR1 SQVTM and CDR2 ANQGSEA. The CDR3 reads CSVGGFGGHVYNEQFF.

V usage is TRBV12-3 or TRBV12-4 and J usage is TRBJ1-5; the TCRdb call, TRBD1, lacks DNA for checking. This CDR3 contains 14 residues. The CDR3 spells CASSTTGSNQPQHF.

CDR3 protein: CASSPPGDFTGTDTQYF. The V gene is TRBV18, the J gene TRBJ2-3. CDR3 length: 17 amino acids. Germline values: CDR1 KGHSH, CDR2 LQKENI.

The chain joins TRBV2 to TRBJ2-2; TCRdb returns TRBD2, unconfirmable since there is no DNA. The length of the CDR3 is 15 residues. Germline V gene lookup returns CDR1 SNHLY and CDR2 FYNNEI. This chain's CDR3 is CASSASQESTGELFF.

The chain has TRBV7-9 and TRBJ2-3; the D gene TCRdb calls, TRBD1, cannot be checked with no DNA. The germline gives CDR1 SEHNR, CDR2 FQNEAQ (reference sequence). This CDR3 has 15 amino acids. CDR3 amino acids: CASSTRDRGQDTQYF.

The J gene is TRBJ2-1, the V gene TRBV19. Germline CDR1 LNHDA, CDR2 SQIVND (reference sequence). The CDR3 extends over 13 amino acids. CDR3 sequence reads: CASSIATYNEQFF.

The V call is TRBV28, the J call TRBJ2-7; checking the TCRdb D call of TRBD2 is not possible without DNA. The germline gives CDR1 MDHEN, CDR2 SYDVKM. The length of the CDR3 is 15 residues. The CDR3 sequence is CASSSTGTTFYEQYF.

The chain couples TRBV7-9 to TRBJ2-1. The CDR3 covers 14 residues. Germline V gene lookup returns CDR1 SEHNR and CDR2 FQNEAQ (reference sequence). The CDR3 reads CASSWASGYNEQFF.

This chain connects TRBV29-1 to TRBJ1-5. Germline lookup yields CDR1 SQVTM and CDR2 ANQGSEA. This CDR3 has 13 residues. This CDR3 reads CSVEAKEGQPQHF.

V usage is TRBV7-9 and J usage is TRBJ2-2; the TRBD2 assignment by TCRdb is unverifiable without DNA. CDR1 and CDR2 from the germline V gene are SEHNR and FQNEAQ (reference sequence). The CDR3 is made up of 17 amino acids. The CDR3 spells CASSLLAGGLNTGELFF.

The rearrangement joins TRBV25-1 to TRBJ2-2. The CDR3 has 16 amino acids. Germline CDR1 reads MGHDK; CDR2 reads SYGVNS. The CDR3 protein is CASSDTFSANTGELFF.

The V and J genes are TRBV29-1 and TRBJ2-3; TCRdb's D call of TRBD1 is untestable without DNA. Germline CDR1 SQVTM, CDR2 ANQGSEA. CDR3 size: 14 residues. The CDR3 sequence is CSVAPGIRADTQYF.

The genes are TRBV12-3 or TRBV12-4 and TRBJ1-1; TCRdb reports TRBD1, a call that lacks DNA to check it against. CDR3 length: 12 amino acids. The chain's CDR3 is CASTAGMTEAFF.

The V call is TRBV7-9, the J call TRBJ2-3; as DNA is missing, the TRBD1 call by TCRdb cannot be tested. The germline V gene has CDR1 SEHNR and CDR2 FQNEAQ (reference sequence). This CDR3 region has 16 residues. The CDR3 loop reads CASSLVDRGATDTQYF.

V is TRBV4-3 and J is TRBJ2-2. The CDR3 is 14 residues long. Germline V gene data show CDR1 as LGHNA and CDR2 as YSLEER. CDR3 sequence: CASSQVYSTGELFF.

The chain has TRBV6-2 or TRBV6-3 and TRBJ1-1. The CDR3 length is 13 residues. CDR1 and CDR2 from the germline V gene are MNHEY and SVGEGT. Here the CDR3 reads CASSYTQDTEAFF.

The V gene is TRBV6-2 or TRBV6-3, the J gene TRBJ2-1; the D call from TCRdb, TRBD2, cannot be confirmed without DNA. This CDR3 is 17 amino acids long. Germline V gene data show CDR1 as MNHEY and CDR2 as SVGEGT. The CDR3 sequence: CASSYSRGLAGANEQFF.

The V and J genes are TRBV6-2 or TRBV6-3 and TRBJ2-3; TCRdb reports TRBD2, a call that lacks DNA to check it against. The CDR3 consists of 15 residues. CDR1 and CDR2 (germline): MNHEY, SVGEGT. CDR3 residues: CASSHTGTSGDTQYF.

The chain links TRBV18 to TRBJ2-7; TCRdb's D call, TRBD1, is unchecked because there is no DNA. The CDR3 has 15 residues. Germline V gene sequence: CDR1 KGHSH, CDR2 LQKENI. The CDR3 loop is CASSPPQGPFYEQYF.

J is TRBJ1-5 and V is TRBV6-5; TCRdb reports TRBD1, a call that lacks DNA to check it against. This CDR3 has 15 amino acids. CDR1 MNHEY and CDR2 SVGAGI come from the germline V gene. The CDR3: CASSIRTGSNQPQHF.

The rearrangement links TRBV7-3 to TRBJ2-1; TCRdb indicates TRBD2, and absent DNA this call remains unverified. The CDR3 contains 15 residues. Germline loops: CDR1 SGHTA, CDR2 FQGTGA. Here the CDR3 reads CASSLALAGYNEQFF.

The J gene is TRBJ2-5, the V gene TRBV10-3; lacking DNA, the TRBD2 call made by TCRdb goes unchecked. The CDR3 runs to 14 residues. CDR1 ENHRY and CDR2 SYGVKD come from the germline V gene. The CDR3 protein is CAVSSGLAQETQYF.

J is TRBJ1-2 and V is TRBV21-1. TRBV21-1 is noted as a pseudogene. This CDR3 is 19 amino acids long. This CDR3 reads CASSNLTVFEGNSNYGYTF.

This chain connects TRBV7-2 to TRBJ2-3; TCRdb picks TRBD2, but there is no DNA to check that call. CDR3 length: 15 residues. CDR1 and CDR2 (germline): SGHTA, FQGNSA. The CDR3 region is CASSETSGAPDTQYF.

CDR3 in amino acids: CASSQVGAADTQYF. This sequence joins TRBV14 and TRBJ2-3; the D call of TRBD1 rests on TCRdb alone, since no DNA is present to check it. Germline V CDR1 and CDR2: SGHDN, FVKESK. The CDR3 runs 14 residues.